A selection of T cell receptor beta chains follows, all from one sample in a study of T cells in Graves' hyperthyroidism and ophthalmopathy. MiXCR was run by TCRdb on the multiplex PCR reads, yielding one entry per CDR3 protein. The data hold about 380,000 distinct CDR3 sequences, with approximately 18% observed a single time. The sequenced sample was blood. These receptors were collected from a man younger than 30 with Graves' ophthalmopathy. CDR3s include the opening cysteine and the closing phenylalanine or tryptophan.

J: TRBJ2-3
V: TRBV28
CDR3: CASSLFLASTDTQYF

J: TRBJ1-1
V: TRBV6-6
CDR3: CASSYSVGGLAFF

J: TRBJ2-7
V: TRBV19
CDR3: CASSISGGKVPAYEQYF

J: TRBJ1-3
V: TRBV11-2
CDR3: CASSLGHPSSGNTIYF

J: TRBJ2-5
V: TRBV7-9
CDR3: CASSLDLYQETQYF

J: TRBJ1-2
V: TRBV19
CDR3: CASSIRQASNYGYTF

J: TRBJ2-6
V: TRBV3-1
CDR3: CASSQGYPGANVLTF

J: TRBJ1-6
V: TRBV7-9
CDR3: CASSSRDRNNSPLHF

J: TRBJ1-2
V: TRBV11-2
CDR3: CASSFGGPTYGYTF

J: TRBJ2-5
V: TRBV12-3/TRBV12-4
CDR3: CASSKQETQYF

J: TRBJ2-1
V: TRBV20-1
CDR3: CSALQTSGFYNEQFF

J: TRBJ1-2
V: TRBV3-1
CDR3: CASSQPPGGYTF

J: TRBJ1-1
V: TRBV10-3
CDR3: CAALQGFNTEAFF

J: TRBJ2-3
V: TRBV12-3/TRBV12-4
CDR3: CATPGASGGELRDTQYF

J: TRBJ1-2
V: TRBV29-1
CDR3: CSVGAQNYGYTF

J: TRBJ1-2
V: TRBV28
CDR3: CASSSTGFGYTF

J: TRBJ2-6
V: TRBV3-1
CDR3: CASSRGQGSGANVLTF

J: TRBJ2-3
V: TRBV2
CDR3: CASSPGQGFTDTQYF

J: TRBJ1-4
V: TRBV28
CDR3: CASRRTSNEKLFF

J: TRBJ1-6
V: TRBV7-3
CDR3: CASSPTADSPLHF